The 16 T cell receptor beta chains reported below all come from one sample, sequenced in a study of CD8 T cells in Susac syndrome. Reverse transcription of about 0.5 to 1 ug RNA was carried out with random hexamers. TCRdb recomputed calls from the immunoSEQ multiplex PCR reads with MiXCR, one row per CDR3 protein. The sample carries 75,000 to 95,000 distinct CDR3 sequences, about 95% recorded once. Sequenced: CD8+ T cells from PBMCs. All receptors come from a human donor with Susac syndrome.

V usage is TRBV11-2 and J usage is TRBJ2-3; 8 nucleotides match TRBD1. With 4 bases clipped from V and 15 bases from J, the junction kept 12 bases outside the gene matches. This CDR3 comprises 13 residues. Germline V gives CDR1 SGHAT, CDR2 FQNNGV. The CDR3 DNA reads TGTGCCAGCAGCTCCCTTCTAGGACAGGGTCTTTATTTT. It translates to CASSSLLGQGLYF.

This clonotype was counted once. V gene TRBV4-2 combines with J gene TRBJ2-1, with 12 nucleotides matching TRBD2. Germline loops: CDR1 LGHNA, CDR2 YNFKEQ. J was trimmed by 2 bases and V by 5 bases; bases with no gene match: 4. This CDR3 region has 16 residues. CDR3 in amino acids: CASSLPSGGAYNEQFF. The CDR3 DNA sequence: TGTGCCAGCAGCTTACCTAGCGGGGGGGCCTACAATGAGCAGTTCTTC.

The chain employs TRBV30 and TRBJ1-5; D perhaps matches TRBD1 (6 bases). This CDR3 contains 16 residues. In germline, CDR1 is GTSNPN, CDR2 SVGIG (reference sequence). The V and J ends lost 4 bases and 0 bases respectively, with 16 bases between them. This chain's CDR3 is CAWKVGGSNSNQPQHF. In DNA form, the CDR3 reads TGTGCCTGGAAAGTGGGGGGCTCAAATAGCAATCAGCCCCAGCATTTT.

The chain combines TRBV11-2 with TRBJ2-7, with 8 bases identical to TRBD2. In germline, CDR1 is SGHAT, CDR2 FQNNGV. This CDR3 contains 14 residues. Trimming cost V 8 bases and J 2 bases; bases outside gene matches: 8. The CDR3 loop is CASGRAGGAYEQYF. The CDR3 bases are TGTGCCAGCGGTAGGGCGGGGGGAGCCTACGAGCAGTACTTC.

The chain employs TRBV4-2 and TRBJ1-1; perhaps TRBD1 as D (5 bases). CDR3 length equals 14 residues. From germline, CDR1 is LGHNA and CDR2 YNFKEQ. Trimming removed 0 bases at V and 3 bases at J, with 8 bases between. This CDR3 is CASSQDGGDTEAFF. In DNA form, the CDR3 reads TGTGCCAGCAGCCAAGATGGGGGGGACACTGAAGCTTTCTTT.

V is TRBV6-1 and J is TRBJ2-5; D may be TRBD1 (5 bases). The CDR3 totals 13 residues. Trimming removed 8 bases at V and 3 bases at J, with 13 bases between. Germline CDR1 is MNHNS and CDR2 is SASEGT. The CDR3: CASVKAGKETQYF. CDR3 nucleotide sequence: TGTGCCAGCGTGAAGGCAGGGAAAGAGACCCAGTACTTC.

This chain uses TRBV9 with TRBJ2-5; tentative D call: TRBD2 (7 bases). CDR3 length: 15 residues. Germline V gene lookup returns CDR1 SGDLS and CDR2 YYNGEE. V gave up 1 base and J gave up 3 bases, with 13 bases separating them. The CDR3 loop is CASSVSTGGEETQYF. The DNA for the CDR3 is TGTGCCAGCAGCGTATCAACGGGGGGCGAAGAGACCCAGTACTTC.

The rearrangement links TRBV7-8 to TRBJ2-6; 8 bases agree with TRBD1. CDR1 is SGHVS, CDR2 FQNEAQ, per germline. The CDR3 runs 17 residues. After removal of 5 bases from V and 2 bases from J, the junction contained 8 bases not matched to a gene. This CDR3 is CASSPGGRGPGANVLTF. CDR3 in DNA: TGTGCCAGCAGCCCAGGGGGCAGGGGGCCTGGGGCCAACGTCCTGACTTTC.

This sequence joins TRBV7-9 and TRBJ2-7, with D perhaps TRBD1 or TRBD2 (5 bases each). Germline assignment: CDR1 SEHNR and CDR2 FQNEAQ (reference sequence). There are 14 residues in the CDR3. V was trimmed by 8 bases and J by 5 bases, leaving 19 bases between them. In DNA form, the CDR3 reads TGTGCCAGCCAAGCTGGGGCCGGGGACCACGAGCAGTACTTC. Translated, it gives CASQAGAGDHEQYF. The whole variable domain, filled in from reference TRBV7-9 and TRBJ2-7, reads DTGVSQNPRHKITKRGQNVTFRCDPISEHNRLYWYRQTLGQGPEFLTYFQNEAQLEKSRLLSDRFSAERPKGSFSTLEIQRTEQGDSAMYLCASQAGAGDHEQYFGPGTRLTVT.

The rearrangement joins TRBV7-9 to TRBJ1-4; D not certain. The V end was cut by 5 bases, the J end by 4 bases, with 14 bases between. Germline CDR1 reads SEHNR; CDR2 reads FQNEAQ (reference sequence). The CDR3 totals 15 residues. The CDR3 DNA reads TGTGCCAGCAGCCCGTCCGGACGGCGTAATGAAAAACTGTTTTTT. The encoded protein is CASSPSGRRNEKLFF.

The genes are TRBV20-1 and TRBJ2-7, with 7 nucleotides matching TRBD2. Trimming took 0 bases from V and 5 from J; bases not matched to a gene: 10. The CDR3 is 15 amino acids. CDR1 DFQATT and CDR2 SNEGSKA come from the germline V gene (reference sequence). In DNA form, the CDR3 reads TGCAGTGCTAGAGATATGGCACTAGCGAGAAACGAGCAGTACTTC. It is translated as CSARDMALARNEQYF.

The rearrangement uses TRBV24-1 and TRBJ1-1, with D maybe TRBD1 (6 bases). Germline assignment: CDR1 KGHDR and CDR2 SFDVKD. This CDR3 has 13 residues. Trimming stripped 7 bases from V and 4 bases from J, with 12 bases between. The CDR3 DNA follows: TGTGCCACCAGAAGGCAGGGGTCCACTGAAGCTTTCTTT. It specifies CATRRQGSTEAFF.

The chain joins TRBV27 to TRBJ1-1; D ambiguous. This CDR3 comprises 12 residues. Germline V gene data show CDR1 as MNHEY and CDR2 as SMNVEV (reference sequence). V was pared by 6 bases and J by 3 bases, with 8 bases between. The CDR3 bases are TGTGCCAGCAGGGATGTGTACACTGAAGCTTTCTTT. Its protein product is CASRDVYTEAFF.

The chain has TRBV13 and TRBJ1-2, with TRBD1 as a possible D gene (5 bases). The germline CDR1 and CDR2 sequences are PRHDT and FYEKMQ (reference sequence). Trimming took 0 bases from V and 3 from J, leaving 11 bases between them. CDR3 length equals 15 residues. The CDR3 DNA is TGTGCCAGCAGCTTAGGTGCTGGCAGGGACTATGGCTACACCTTC. Its translation: CASSLGAGRDYGYTF.

J is TRBJ1-3 and V is TRBV30; D call uncertain. The CDR3 is 13 amino acids. Trimming took off 2 bases at V and 2 bases at J, with 7 bases between the two ends. Germline values: CDR1 GTSNPN, CDR2 SVGIG (reference sequence). CDR3 sequence (DNA): TGTGCCTGGAGTTCAGGCCCTGGAAACACCATATATTTT. It is translated as CAWSSGPGNTIYF.

The gene calls are TRBV27 and TRBJ1-6; D is unresolved. The CDR3 consists of 14 residues. Trimming pared 5 bases from V and 6 bases from J, leaving 11 bases between. The germline CDR1 and CDR2 sequences are MNHEY and SMNVEV (reference sequence). The CDR3 bases are TGTGCCAGCAGTAAGGCCACTAGTAATTCACCCCTCCACTTT. As protein: CASSKATSNSPLHF.